This T cell receptor (beta chain) stems from a study of cytomegalovirus exposure and HLA in healthy donors. Turning to the study itself: The 120 or so validation repertoires used the same platform as the roughly 610 first-cohort repertoires, a later analysis reported.

V was trimmed by 1 base and J by 6 bases, leaving 15 bases between them. Looked up from germline, CDR1 is SGHVS and CDR2 is FQNEAQ. This CDR3 is 15 amino acids long. This clone came up a few times. Its antigen is unidentified. Regarding the study as a whole: Subsequent analysis found a tendency for first-cohort TCR clusters to co-occur within the 90 to 150 validation repertoires.

Sequenced by immunoSEQ multiplex PCR; TCRdb stores in-frame clones only, minus some. In the table there are roughly 45,000 clones, roughly nine tenths of which are singletons. The donors were part of the validation cohort of 95 to 150 subjects. That cohort was separate from the first cohort, which comprised about 670 subjects. The sequence was obtained from a young man in good health and CMV-seronegative. The chain carries TRBV7-8 and TRBJ1-1; D gene ambiguous. Specimen: PBMCs. The CDR3, as DNA: TGTGCCAGCAGCTTAGGACCATTAGTGAGCGCTGAAGCTTTCTTT. Protein sequence: CASSLGPLVSAEAFF.